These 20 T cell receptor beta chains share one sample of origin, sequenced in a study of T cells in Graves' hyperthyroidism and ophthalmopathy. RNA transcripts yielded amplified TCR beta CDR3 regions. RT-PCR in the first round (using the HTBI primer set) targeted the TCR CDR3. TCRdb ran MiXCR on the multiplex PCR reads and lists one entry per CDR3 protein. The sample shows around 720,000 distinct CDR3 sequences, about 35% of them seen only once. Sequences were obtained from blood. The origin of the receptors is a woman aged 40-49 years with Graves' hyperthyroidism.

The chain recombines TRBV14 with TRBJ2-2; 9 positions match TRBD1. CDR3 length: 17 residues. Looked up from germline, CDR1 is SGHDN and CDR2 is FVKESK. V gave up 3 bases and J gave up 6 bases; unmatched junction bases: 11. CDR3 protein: CASSHSPGTGIAGELFF. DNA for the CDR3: TGTGCCAGCAGCCACAGTCCCGGGACAGGGATCGCCGGGGAGCTGTTTTTT.

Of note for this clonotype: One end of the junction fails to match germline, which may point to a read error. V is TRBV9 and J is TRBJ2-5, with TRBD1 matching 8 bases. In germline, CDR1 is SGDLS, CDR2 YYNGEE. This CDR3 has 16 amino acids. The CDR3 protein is CASSAGQAYYQETQHF. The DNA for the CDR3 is TGTGCCAGCAGCGCGGGACAGGCCTATTACCAAGAGACCCAGCACTTC.

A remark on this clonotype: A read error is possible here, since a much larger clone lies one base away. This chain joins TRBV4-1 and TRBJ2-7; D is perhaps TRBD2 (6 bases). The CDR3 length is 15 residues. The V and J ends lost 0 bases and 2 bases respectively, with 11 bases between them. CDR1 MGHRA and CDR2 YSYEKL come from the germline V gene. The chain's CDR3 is CASSQDETRPYEQYF. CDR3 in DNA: TGCGCCAGCAGCCAAGATGAGACTAGGCCCTACGAGCAGTACTTC.

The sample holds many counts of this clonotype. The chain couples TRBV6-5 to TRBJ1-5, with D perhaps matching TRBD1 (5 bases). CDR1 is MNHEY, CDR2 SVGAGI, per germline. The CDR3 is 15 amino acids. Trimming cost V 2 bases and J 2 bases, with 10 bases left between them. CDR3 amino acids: CASSYRGEGNQPQHF. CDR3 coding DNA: TGTGCCAGCAGTTACAGGGGTGAGGGCAATCAGCCCCAGCATTTT.

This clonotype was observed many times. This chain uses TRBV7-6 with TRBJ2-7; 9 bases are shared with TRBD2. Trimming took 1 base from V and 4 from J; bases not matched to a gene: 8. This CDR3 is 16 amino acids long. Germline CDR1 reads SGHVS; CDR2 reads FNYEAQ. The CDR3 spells CASSLVAGAPLYEQYF. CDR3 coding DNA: TGTGCCAGCAGCTTAGTAGCGGGGGCCCCATTGTACGAGCAGTACTTC.

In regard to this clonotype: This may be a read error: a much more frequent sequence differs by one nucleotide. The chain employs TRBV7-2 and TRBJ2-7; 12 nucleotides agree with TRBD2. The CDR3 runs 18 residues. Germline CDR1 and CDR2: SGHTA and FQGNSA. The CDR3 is CAGSLFPPRLAGVIEQYF. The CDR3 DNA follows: TGTGCCGGCAGCTTATTCCCGCCAAGACTAGCGGGAGTTATCGAGCAGTACTTC.

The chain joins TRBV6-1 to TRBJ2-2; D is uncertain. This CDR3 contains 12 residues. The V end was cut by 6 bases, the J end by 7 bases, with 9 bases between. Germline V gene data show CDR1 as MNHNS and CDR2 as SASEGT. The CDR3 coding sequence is TGTGCCAGCAGACCCCAGTACGGGGAGCTGTTTTTT. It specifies CASRPQYGELFF.

The CDR3 sequence: CASSVSDGPGEVGELFF. CDR3 nucleotides: TGTGCCAGCAGCGTATCCGACGGCCCTGGGGAGGTCGGGGAGCTGTTTTTT. This chain links TRBV9 with TRBJ2-2; the D gene is possibly TRBD2 (6 bases). This CDR3 is 17 amino acids long. The ends were cut back, 1 base at V and 7 bases at J, with 20 bases in the middle. The germline CDR1 and CDR2 sequences are SGDLS and YYNGEE.

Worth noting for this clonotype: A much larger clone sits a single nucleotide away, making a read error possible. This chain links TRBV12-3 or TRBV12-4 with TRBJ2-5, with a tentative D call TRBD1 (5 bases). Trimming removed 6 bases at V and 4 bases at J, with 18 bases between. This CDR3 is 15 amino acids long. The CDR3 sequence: CASRISQGSGETQYF. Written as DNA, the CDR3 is TGTGCCAGCAGGATAAGTCAGGGTTCGGGAGAGACCCAGTACTTC.

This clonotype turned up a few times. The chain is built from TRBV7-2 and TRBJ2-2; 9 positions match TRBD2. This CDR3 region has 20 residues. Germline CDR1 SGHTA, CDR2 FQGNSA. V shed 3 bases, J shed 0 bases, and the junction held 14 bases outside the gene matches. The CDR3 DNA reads TGTGCCAGCAGCTTCGACGCCATACGAAGCGGGGGGACGAACACCGGGGAGCTGTTTTTT. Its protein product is CASSFDAIRSGGTNTGELFF. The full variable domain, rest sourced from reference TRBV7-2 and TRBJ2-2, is GAGVSQSPSNKVTEKGKDVELRCDPISGHTALYWYRQSLGQGLEFLIYFQGNSAPDKSGLPSDRFSAERTGGSVSTLTIQRTQQEDSAVYLCASSFDAIRSGGTNTGELFFGEGSRLTVL.

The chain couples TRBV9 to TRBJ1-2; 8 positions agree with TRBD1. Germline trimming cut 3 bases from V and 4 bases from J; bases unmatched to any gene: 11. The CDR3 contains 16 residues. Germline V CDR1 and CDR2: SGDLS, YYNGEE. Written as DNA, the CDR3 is TGTGCCAGCAGCGAGTATCTAGACAGGGGCCCCTATGGCTACACCTTC. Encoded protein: CASSEYLDRGPYGYTF.

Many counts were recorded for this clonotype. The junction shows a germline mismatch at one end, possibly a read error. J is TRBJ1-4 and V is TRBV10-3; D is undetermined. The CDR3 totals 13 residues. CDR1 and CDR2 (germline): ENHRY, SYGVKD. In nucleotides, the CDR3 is TGTGCCATCAGTTCGAAACCTAACGAAAAACTGTTTTTT. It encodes CAISSKPNEKLFF.

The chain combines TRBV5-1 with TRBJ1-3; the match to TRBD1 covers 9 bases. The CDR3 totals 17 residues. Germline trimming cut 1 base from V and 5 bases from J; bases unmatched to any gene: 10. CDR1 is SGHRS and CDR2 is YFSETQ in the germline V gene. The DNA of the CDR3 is TGCGCCAGCAGCTTGTACCCGGGGACAGGGACGAGAAACACCATATATTTT. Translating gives CASSLYPGTGTRNTIYF.

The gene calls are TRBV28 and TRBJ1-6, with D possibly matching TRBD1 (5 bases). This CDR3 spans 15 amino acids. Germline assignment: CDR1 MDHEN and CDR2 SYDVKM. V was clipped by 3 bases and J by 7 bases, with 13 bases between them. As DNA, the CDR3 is TGTGCCAGCAGTTTCCCCTCGGCAGGGAATTCACCCCTCCACTTT. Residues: CASSFPSAGNSPLHF.

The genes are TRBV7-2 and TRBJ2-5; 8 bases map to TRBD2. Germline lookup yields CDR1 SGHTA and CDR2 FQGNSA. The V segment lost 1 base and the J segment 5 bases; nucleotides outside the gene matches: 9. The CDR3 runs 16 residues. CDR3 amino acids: CASSLVPGLGTETQYF. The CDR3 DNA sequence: TGTGCCAGCAGCTTAGTCCCGGGACTAGGGACGGAGACCCAGTACTTC. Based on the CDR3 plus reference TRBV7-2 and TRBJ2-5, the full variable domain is GAGVSQSPSNKVTEKGKDVELRCDPISGHTALYWYRQSLGQGLEFLIYFQGNSAPDKSGLPSDRFSAERTGGSVSTLTIQRTQQEDSAVYLCASSLVPGLGTETQYFGPGTRLLVL.

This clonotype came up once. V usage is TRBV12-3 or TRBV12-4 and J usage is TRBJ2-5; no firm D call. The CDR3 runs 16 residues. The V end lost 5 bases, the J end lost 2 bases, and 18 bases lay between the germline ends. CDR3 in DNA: TGTGCCAGCAGTGCCCGGCGGTTTCAGATTCAAGAGACCCAGTACTTC. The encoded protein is CASSARRFQIQETQYF.

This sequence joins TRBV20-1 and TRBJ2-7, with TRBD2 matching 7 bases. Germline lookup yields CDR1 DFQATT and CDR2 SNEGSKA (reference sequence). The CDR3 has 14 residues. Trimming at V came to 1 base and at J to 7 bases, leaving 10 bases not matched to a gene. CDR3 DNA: TGCAGTGCTAGAGGGACGACTAGCCGAGTTGAGCAGTACTTC. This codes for CSARGTTSRVEQYF.

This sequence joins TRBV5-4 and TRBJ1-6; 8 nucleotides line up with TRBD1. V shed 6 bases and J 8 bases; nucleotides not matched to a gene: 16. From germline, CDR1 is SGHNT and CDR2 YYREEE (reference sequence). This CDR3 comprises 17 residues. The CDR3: CASTPPSGQGRDSPLHF. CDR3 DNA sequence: TGTGCCAGCACCCCACCTTCCGGACAGGGACGCGATTCACCCCTCCACTTT.

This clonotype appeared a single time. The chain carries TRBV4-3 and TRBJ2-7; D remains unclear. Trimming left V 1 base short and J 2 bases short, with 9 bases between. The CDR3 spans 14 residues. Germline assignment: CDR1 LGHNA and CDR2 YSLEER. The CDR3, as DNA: TGCGCCAGCAGCCAAGGTCCGAGAGCCTACGAGCAGTACTTC. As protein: CASSQGPRAYEQYF.

CDR3 sequence: CSARGTSTEQFF. The CDR3 DNA follows: TGCAGTGCTAGAGGGACTAGCACTGAGCAGTTCTTC. V and J are TRBV20-1 and TRBJ2-1; 8 nucleotides line up with TRBD2. Germline V CDR1 and CDR2: DFQATT, SNEGSKA (reference sequence). CDR3 length equals 12 residues. V shed 1 base, J shed 9 bases, and the junction held 2 bases outside the gene matches.